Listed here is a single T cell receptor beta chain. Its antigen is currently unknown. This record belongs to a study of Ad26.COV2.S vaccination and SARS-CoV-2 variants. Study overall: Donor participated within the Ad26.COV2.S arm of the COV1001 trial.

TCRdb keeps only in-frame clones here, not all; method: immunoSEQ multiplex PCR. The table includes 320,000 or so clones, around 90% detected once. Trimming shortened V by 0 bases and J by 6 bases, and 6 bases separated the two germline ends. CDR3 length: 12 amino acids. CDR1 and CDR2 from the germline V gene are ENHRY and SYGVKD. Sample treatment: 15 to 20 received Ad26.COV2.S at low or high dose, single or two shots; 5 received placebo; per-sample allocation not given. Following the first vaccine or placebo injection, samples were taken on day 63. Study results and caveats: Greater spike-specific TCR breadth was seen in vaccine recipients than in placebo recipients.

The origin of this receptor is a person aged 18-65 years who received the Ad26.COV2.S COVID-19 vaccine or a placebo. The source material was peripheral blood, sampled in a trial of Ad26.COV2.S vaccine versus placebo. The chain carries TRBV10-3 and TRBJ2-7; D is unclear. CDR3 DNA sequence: TGTGCCATCAGTGAGTCGGCGCCCGAGCAGTACTTC. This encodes CAISESAPEQYF.